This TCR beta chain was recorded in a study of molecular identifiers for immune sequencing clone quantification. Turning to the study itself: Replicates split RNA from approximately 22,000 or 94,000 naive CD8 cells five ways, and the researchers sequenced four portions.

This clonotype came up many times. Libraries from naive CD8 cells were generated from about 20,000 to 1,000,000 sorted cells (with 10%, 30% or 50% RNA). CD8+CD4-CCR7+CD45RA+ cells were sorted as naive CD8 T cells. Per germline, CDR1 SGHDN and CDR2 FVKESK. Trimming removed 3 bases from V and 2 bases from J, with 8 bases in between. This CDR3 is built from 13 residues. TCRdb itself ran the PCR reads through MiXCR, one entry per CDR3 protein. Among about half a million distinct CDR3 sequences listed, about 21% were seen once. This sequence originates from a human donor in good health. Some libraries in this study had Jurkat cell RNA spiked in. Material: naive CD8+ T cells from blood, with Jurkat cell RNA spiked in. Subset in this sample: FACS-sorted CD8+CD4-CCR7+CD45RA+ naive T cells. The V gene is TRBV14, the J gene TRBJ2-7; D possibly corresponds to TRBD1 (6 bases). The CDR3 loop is CASSHGQPYEQYF. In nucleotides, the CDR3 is TGTGCCAGCAGCCATGGACAGCCCTACGAGCAGTACTTC.